These 8 T cell receptor beta chains were all obtained from the same sample, sequenced in a study of T cells in Graves' hyperthyroidism and ophthalmopathy (dated by TCRdb to about 2019). Library preparation used multiplex PCR. Instrument on record: Illumina HiSeq 2000. Amplification of TCR beta CDR3 regions was carried out from RNA transcripts. A first-round RT-PCR of the TCR CDR3 used the HTBI primer set with the Qiagen OneStep RT-PCR kit. TCRdb reprocessing: public reads trimmed at Q25 with fastp, clones called with MiXCR, in-frame beta chains kept. Identical CDR3 protein sequences are pooled into one entry, listed with their most common genes and DNA. The sample table lists around 490,000 distinct CDR3 sequences, approximately 20% of them with a count of one. Around 50% of the sample rests with the top ten. Sequenced material: blood. These receptors were collected from a man aged 35 to 55 with Graves' ophthalmopathy.

This clonotype was counted ten times or more. The chain joins TRBV7-3 to TRBJ2-3, with D maybe TRBD1 (5 bases). Germline V gene data show CDR1 as SGHTA and CDR2 as FQGTGA. Trimming stripped 3 bases from V and 2 bases from J, with 12 bases between. The CDR3 is 15 residues long. The CDR3 sequence: CASSLGRTTTDTQYF. The CDR3 DNA is TGTGCCAGCAGCTTGGGGCGTACCACCACAGATACGCAGTATTTT. Combining the CDR3 with reference TRBV7-3 and TRBJ2-3 gives the whole variable domain GAGVSQTPSNKVTEKGKYVELRCDPISGHTALYWYRQSLGQGPEFLIYFQGTGAADDSGLPNDRFFAVRPEGSVSTLKIQRTERGDSAVYLCASSLGRTTTDTQYFGPGTRLTVL.

The chain employs TRBV6-5 and TRBJ1-1; 7 nucleotides align to TRBD1. Germline V lookup: CDR1 MNHEY, CDR2 SVGAGI. V lost 2 bases, J lost 5 bases, and 8 bases stayed unmatched. This CDR3 spans 15 amino acids. CDR3 coding DNA: TGTGCCAGCAGTTACAGGGTAACAGGGGAAACTGAAGCTTTCTTT. Translating gives CASSYRVTGETEAFF.

This clonotype was counted many times. V usage is TRBV20-1 and J usage is TRBJ1-1, with TRBD1 matching over 7 bases. The CDR3 is made up of 12 amino acids. Germline CDR1 is DFQATT and CDR2 is SNEGSKA (reference sequence). This CDR3 reads CGQQGLDGEAFF. CDR3 coding DNA: TGCGGACAACAGGGGTTGGACGGTGAAGCTTTCTTT.

This clonotype was seen once. This clone may be a read error of a much larger clone one base away. CDR3 in amino acids: CSAAGKQTQYF. Here the CDR3 DNA reads TGCAGTGCCGCGGGGAAACAGACCCAGTACTTC. The chain has TRBV20-1 and TRBJ2-5, with TRBD2 as a possible D gene (6 bases). In germline, CDR1 is DFQATT, CDR2 SNEGSKA (reference sequence). The length of the CDR3 is 11 residues. Trimming stripped 6 bases from V and 6 bases from J, with 11 bases between.

The chain employs TRBV7-3 and TRBJ2-1; D is undetermined. This CDR3 has 13 amino acids. V dropped 5 bases and J dropped 10 bases, with 15 bases sitting between them. CDR1 is SGHTA, CDR2 FQGTGA, per germline. The CDR3 reads CASSDPTTSEQFF. CDR3 DNA sequence: TGTGCCAGCAGCGACCCCACGACTTCCGAGCAGTTCTTC. The variable domain in full, completed from reference TRBV7-3 and TRBJ2-1, reads GAGVSQTPSNKVTEKGKYVELRCDPISGHTALYWYRQSLGQGPEFLIYFQGTGAADDSGLPNDRFFAVRPEGSVSTLKIQRTERGDSAVYLCASSDPTTSEQFFGPGTRLTVL.

The table lists this clonotype with many counts. The V and J genes are TRBV28 and TRBJ2-2, with 8 bases that match TRBD2. CDR1 and CDR2 from the germline V gene are MDHEN and SYDVKM. This CDR3 spans 18 amino acids. Losses at the gene ends were 2 bases for V and 4 bases for J; bases not matched to a gene: 12. CDR3 protein: CASSLAGRGAQGTGELFF. The CDR3 nucleotides read TGTGCCAGCAGTTTAGCTGGGCGGGGGGCGCAGGGCACCGGGGAGCTGTTTTTT.

In its sample, this clonotype was seen many times. The rearrangement links TRBV2 to TRBJ1-1, with a possible D match to TRBD1 (6 bases). The V gene's germline CDR1 is SNHLY and CDR2 FYNNEI. This CDR3 has 14 amino acids. The V gene lost 3 bases and the J gene lost 1 base, with 9 bases spanning the gap. CDR3 in amino acids: CASSDWGQNTEAFF. The CDR3 DNA reads as TGTGCCAGCAGTGATTGGGGGCAGAACACTGAAGCTTTCTTT.

There are a few counts of this clonotype. This may be a read error, as it is one base from a much larger clone. The chain has TRBV7-8 and TRBJ2-3; the D is unclear. The CDR3 contains 15 residues. The germline gives CDR1 SGHVS, CDR2 FQNEAQ. The CDR3 is CASGFRTGSTDTQYF. The DNA for the CDR3 is TGTGCCAGCGGCTTCCGGACGGGTAGCACAGATACGCAGTATTTT.